This T cell receptor beta chain came from a study of blood T cell repertoires in COVID-19. Study in general: Nucleic acid was either cDNA or gDNA, and it came from T cells, B-cell-depleted T cells, or PBMCs.

Cohort 3 recovered donors had two negative PCRs, clearance, or symptom resolution. Profiled with immunoSEQ multiplex PCR; TCRdb holds only in-frame clones, not every one. The sample carries over 130,000 clones, over 75% recorded once. Unmatched junction bases numbered 6, after V lost 5 bases and J lost 5 bases. The length of the CDR3 is 13 residues. The V gene's germline CDR1 is SGHNT and CDR2 YENEEA. The sequenced sample was PBMCs or T cells enriched from blood (not recorded which). The clonotype originates from a woman aged 45-59 years who had recovered from COVID-19. This chain uses TRBV11-3 with TRBJ2-7, with 7 bases lining up with TRBD2. In nucleotides, the CDR3 is TGTGCCAGCAGCGAAGCGGGGCAAAACGAGCAGTACTTC. Protein product: CASSEAGQNEQYF. Full variable domain (missing parts from reference TRBV11-3 and TRBJ2-7): EAGVVQSPRYKIIEKKQPVAFWCNPISGHNTLYWYLQNLGQGPELLIRYENEEAVDDSQLPKDRFSAERLKGVDSTLKIQPAELGDSAVYLCASSEAGQNEQYFGPGTRLTVT.